This TCR beta chain was retrieved from a study of blood T cell repertoires in COVID-19. Study background: Sites in the United States, Italy and Spain provided acute and convalescent COVID-19 samples. In each case, the material was cDNA or gDNA derived from T cells, B-cell-depleted T cells, or PBMCs.

Trimming removed 5 bases from V and 7 bases from J, with 11 bases in between. CDR3 size: 12 residues. Germline loops: CDR1 MNHEY, CDR2 SVGAGI. Clones were read by immunoSEQ multiplex PCR, and TCRdb kept only the in-frame ones, dropping some. The sample records roughly 140,000 clones, around 81% being singletons. This rearrangement joins TRBV6-5 to TRBJ1-1; the D is unclear. This TCR was sampled from a woman aged 50 to 60 with acute or convalescent COVID-19. Specimen: peripheral blood. The CDR3 DNA sequence: TGTGCCAGCAGTAACGAGGGATTTGAAGCTTTCTTT. Translated, it gives CASSNEGFEAFF.